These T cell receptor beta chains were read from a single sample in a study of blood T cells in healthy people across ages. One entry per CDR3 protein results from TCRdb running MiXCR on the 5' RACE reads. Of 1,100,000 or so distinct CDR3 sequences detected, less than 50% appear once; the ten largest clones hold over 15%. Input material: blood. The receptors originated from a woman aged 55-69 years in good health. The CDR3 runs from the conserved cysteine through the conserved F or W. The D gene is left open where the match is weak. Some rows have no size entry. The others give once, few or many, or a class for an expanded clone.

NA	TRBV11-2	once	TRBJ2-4	TGTGCCAGCAGCTTTGTGGGGATAGGCGGAAGGGAGCGTAACATTCAGTACTTC	CASSFVGIGGRERNIQYF
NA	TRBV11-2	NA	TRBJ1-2	TGTGCCAGCAGCTTAGGAATTGGAGGGGTAGGCTACACCTTC	CASSLGIGGVGYTF
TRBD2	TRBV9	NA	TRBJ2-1	TGTGCCAGCAGCCCCATAGCGGGAGGGGGTGAGCAGTTCTTC	CASSPIAGGGEQFF
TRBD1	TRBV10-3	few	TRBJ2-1	TGTGCCATCAGTGATGGACAGGGACTGTTCTTC	CAISDGQGLFF
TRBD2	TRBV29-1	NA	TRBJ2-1	TGCAGCGTTCCGGATTGGGTAGCGGGGTACAATGAGCAGTTCTTC	CSVPDWVAGYNEQFF
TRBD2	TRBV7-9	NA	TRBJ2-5	TGTGCCAGCAGCGCGGGACTAGCTGGGGAATCAGAGACCCAGTACTTC	CASSAGLAGESETQYF
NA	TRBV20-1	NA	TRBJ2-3	TGCAGTGCTAGAGATTTTATGGGTGGGCGGGGCCACACCACAGATACGCAGTATTTT	CSARDFMGGRGHTTDTQYF
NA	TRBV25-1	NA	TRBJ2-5	TGTGCCAGCAGTGAGTCCGGGACGGGATGGTACCAAGAGACCCAGTACTTC	CASSESGTGWYQETQYF
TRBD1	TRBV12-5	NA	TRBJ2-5	TGTGCTAGTGGTGGGACAGGGCAAGAGACCCAGTACTTC	CASGGTGQETQYF
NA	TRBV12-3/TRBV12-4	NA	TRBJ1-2	TGTGCCTCTCGTGGTGGGGGTCGCTATGGCTACACCTTC	CASRGGGRYGYTF
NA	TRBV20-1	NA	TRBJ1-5	TGCAGTGCTAGAGGGGTGGGAGGCCCCAATCAGCCCCAGCATTTT	CSARGVGGPNQPQHF
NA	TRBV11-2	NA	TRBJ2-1	TGTGCCAGCAGCTTAGAGGGAAGGAGCGGCAATGAGCAGTTCTTC	CASSLEGRSGNEQFF
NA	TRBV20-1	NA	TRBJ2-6	TGCAGTGCGCCGACGGACTCTGGGGCCAACGTCCTGACTTTC	CSAPTDSGANVLTF
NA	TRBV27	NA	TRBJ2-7	TGTGCCAGCAGTATTAGCGGATTCTCCTACGAGCAGTACTTC	CASSISGFSYEQYF
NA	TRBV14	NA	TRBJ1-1	TGTGCCAGCAGCAGAACCAGGGGAGGCACTGAAGCTTTCTTT	CASSRTRGGTEAFF
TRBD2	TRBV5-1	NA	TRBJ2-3	TGCGCCAGCAGCCCGGAGGGGACTAGCGATCCGCAGTATTTT	CASSPEGTSDPQYF
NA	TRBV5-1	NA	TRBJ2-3	TGCGCCAGCAGCCAGGAGGGGGTTTCCGATACGCAGTATTTT	CASSQEGVSDTQYF
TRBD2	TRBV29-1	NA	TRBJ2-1	TGCAGCGTCATAGCGGGTGGTGAGCAGTTCTTC	CSVIAGGEQFF
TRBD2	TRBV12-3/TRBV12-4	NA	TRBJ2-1	TGTACCAGCAATCCTGGACTAGGGAACCAAGAGACCCAGTTCTTC	CTSNPGLGNQETQFF
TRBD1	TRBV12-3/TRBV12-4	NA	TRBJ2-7	TGTGCCAGCAGTGGCCCGGGACAGGGAATCTACGAGCAGTACTTC	CASSGPGQGIYEQYF